The 21 T cell receptor beta chains reported below all come from one sample, sequenced in a study of cytomegalovirus exposure and HLA in healthy donors. The PCR made use of 60 Vbeta and 13 Jbeta primers. TCRdb keeps only in-frame clones here, not all; method: immunoSEQ multiplex PCR. The sample yields 180,000 or so clones, roughly 73% seen once. Sequences were obtained from PBMCs. Source of these receptors: a woman aged 40 to 55 in good health and CMV-seropositive.

This chain links TRBV2 with TRBJ2-3; possible D gene TRBD2, 6 bases. V was clipped by 6 bases and J by 3 bases, with 13 bases between them. Per the germline V gene, CDR1 is SNHLY and CDR2 is FYNNEI. This CDR3 is built from 14 residues. CDR3 sequence (DNA): TGTGCCAGCAGGTCGGTCGGGAGTACAGATACGCAGTATTTT. Translated: CASRSVGSTDTQYF.

As DNA, the CDR3 is TGTGCCAGCAGTGAATTGGGTGGCAGGGGGGATTCAGGTGAGCAGTTCTTC. The encoded protein is CASSELGGRGDSGEQFF. The V and J genes are TRBV25-1 and TRBJ2-1; tentative D call: TRBD1 (7 bases). CDR3 length equals 17 residues. In germline, CDR1 is MGHDK, CDR2 SYGVNS. The germline V and J ends were trimmed by 1 base and 9 bases, with 22 bases remaining between them.

This clone was seen a few times. The chain has TRBV28 and TRBJ2-3, with TRBD2 identical over 10 bases. Germline V gene data show CDR1 as MDHEN and CDR2 as SYDVKM. J lost 6 bases, V lost 6 bases, and 3 bases had no gene match. This CDR3 region has 13 residues. CDR3 in DNA: TGTGCCAGCAGAGCGGGAGGGACGGATACGCAGTATTTT. Its protein product is CASRAGGTDTQYF.

The chain carries TRBV10-3 and TRBJ2-7, with 12 bases aligning to TRBD2. CDR3 length: 14 residues. The germline V gene has CDR1 ENHRY and CDR2 SYGVKD. The V gene end was trimmed by 6 bases and the J gene end by 5 bases; junction bases not matched to a gene: 5. DNA of the CDR3: TGTGCCATCAGGCCGGGACTAGCGGGTCACGAGCAGTACTTC. It translates to CAIRPGLAGHEQYF.

This rearrangement joins TRBV6-5 to TRBJ2-7; the D is unclear. This CDR3 is built from 16 residues. Trimming stripped 0 bases from V and 0 bases from J, with 12 bases between. Germline-derived CDR1 and CDR2 are MNHEY and SVGAGI. The CDR3, as DNA: TGTGCCAGCAGTTACTCGAGGCGGCAGAGCTCCTACGAGCAGTACTTC. Protein: CASSYSRRQSSYEQYF.

This chain uses TRBV9 with TRBJ2-1, with D possibly being TRBD2 (7 bases). CDR3 size: 15 residues. The germline CDR1 and CDR2 sequences are SGDLS and YYNGEE. V was clipped by 0 bases and J by 6 bases, with 13 bases between them. CDR3 in DNA: TGTGCCAGCAGCGTAGACGGGGGGCCTTTCAATGAGCAGTTCTTC. Its protein is CASSVDGGPFNEQFF.

This clone showed up just once. The V call is TRBV18, the J call TRBJ1-3; tentatively, D is TRBD1 (6 bases). Germline V CDR1 and CDR2: KGHSH, LQKENI. V was trimmed by 2 bases and J by 0 bases, leaving 8 bases between them. The CDR3 runs to 15 residues. CDR3 sequence reads: CASSPRDTSGNTIYF. CDR3 nucleotides: TGTGCCAGCTCACCAAGGGACACCTCTGGAAACACCATATATTTT.

This clone has only one observation. The chain links TRBV7-2 to TRBJ1-4; tentatively, D is TRBD1 (6 bases). Germline V lookup: CDR1 SGHTA, CDR2 FQGNSA. The CDR3 has 16 residues. Deletions cut 4 bases from V and 0 bases from J, with 12 bases between. The DNA of the CDR3 is TGTGCCAGCAGCTACTCAGGGACAACAACTAATGAAAAACTGTTTTTT. It yields the protein CASSYSGTTTNEKLFF.

The chain has TRBV7-2 and TRBJ2-7, with D perhaps TRBD2 (5 bases). The V and J ends lost 1 base and 5 bases respectively, with 12 bases between them. This CDR3 comprises 14 residues. Germline V gene sequence: CDR1 SGHTA, CDR2 FQGNSA. The CDR3 reads CASSLDGVLDEQYF. In nucleotides, the CDR3 is TGTGCCAGCAGCTTAGACGGGGTCTTAGACGAGCAGTACTTC.

This chain uses TRBV5-1 with TRBJ1-1; 8 bases are shared with TRBD1. V lost 6 bases, J lost 1 base, and 5 bases stayed unmatched. Germline CDR1 SGHRS, CDR2 YFSETQ. The CDR3 covers 14 residues. CDR3 nucleotides: TGCGCCAGCATCGATGGGACAGGGAACACTGAAGCTTTCTTT. As protein: CASIDGTGNTEAFF.

This clone has just one count. V gene TRBV29-1 combines with J gene TRBJ2-7; D possibly corresponds to TRBD2 (7 bases). V was shortened by 0 bases and J by 5 bases, with 11 bases between the two germline ends. This CDR3 has 13 amino acids. CDR1 and CDR2 from the germline V gene are SQVTM and ANQGSEA. CDR3 nucleotides: TGCAGCGTTGAAGAGGGGGGGCTCGACGAGCAGTACTTC. This sequence encodes CSVEEGGLDEQYF.

V gene TRBV7-2 combines with J gene TRBJ1-2; unclear D gene. Looked up from germline, CDR1 is SGHTA and CDR2 is FQGNSA. The CDR3 is 16 amino acids. V was clipped by 1 base and J by 4 bases, with 16 bases between them. The DNA of the CDR3 is TGTGCCAGCAGCTTAGATCGGACGGGAAAGGCCTATGGCTACACCTTC. This codes for CASSLDRTGKAYGYTF.

This rearrangement joins TRBV6-1 to TRBJ2-7; the D gene is possibly TRBD2 (5 bases). This CDR3 spans 15 amino acids. Trimming left V 6 bases short and J 0 bases short, with 15 bases between. Germline-derived CDR1 and CDR2 are MNHNS and SASEGT. CDR3 residues: CASRPNAGSSYEQYF. In DNA form, the CDR3 reads TGTGCCAGCAGGCCCAATGCGGGCAGCTCCTACGAGCAGTACTTC.

This chain connects TRBV19 to TRBJ2-1, with 8 bases matching TRBD1. Germline CDR1 LNHDA, CDR2 SQIVND (reference sequence). The V gene end was trimmed by 9 bases and the J gene end by 5 bases; junction bases not matched to a gene: 3. This CDR3 region has 12 residues. The CDR3 DNA sequence: TGTGCCAGCCGACAGGGGCACAATGAGCAGTTCTTC. This translates into CASRQGHNEQFF.

The chain recombines TRBV23-1 with TRBJ2-2; TRBD1 matches 8 bases. TRBV23-1 is filed as an ORF, its function uncertain. The V and J ends lost 2 bases and 8 bases, in that order; junction bases with no gene match: 10. The CDR3 is made up of 16 amino acids. For the CDR3, the DNA is TGCGCCAGCAGTCAAGAAGGCGGACAGGGCCAAGGGGAGCTGTTTTTT. Its translation is CASSQEGGQGQGELFF.

The chain carries TRBV5-1 and TRBJ2-5; 13 bases are a match to TRBD2. Germline assignment: CDR1 SGHRS and CDR2 YFSETQ. The CDR3 runs 20 residues. J was trimmed by 4 bases and V by 4 bases; bases with no gene match: 19. CDR3 DNA: TGCGCCAGCAGCCGGGACCGTACTAGCGGGAGGGCCGGGGGTGGAGAGACCCAGTACTTC. This encodes CASSRDRTSGRAGGGETQYF.

This clone was recorded once. The chain has TRBV5-5 and TRBJ2-7, with D tentatively TRBD2 (6 bases). Germline CDR1 reads SGHKS; CDR2 reads YYEKEE (reference sequence). The germline V and J ends were trimmed by 4 bases and 6 bases, with 14 bases remaining between them. This CDR3 region has 13 residues. The CDR3 loop reads CASSRAGSGEQYF. As DNA, the CDR3 is TGTGCCAGCAGCCGTGCGGGGTCGGGCGAGCAGTACTTC.

This rearrangement joins TRBV5-4 to TRBJ2-6; D remains unclear. Germline CDR1 reads SGHNT; CDR2 reads YYREEE (reference sequence). V lost 2 bases and J 0 bases, leaving 12 bases between the germline ends. This CDR3 has 17 amino acids. DNA of the CDR3: TGTGCCAGCAGCTTAGCCCCGGGTAACTCTGGGGCCAACGTCCTGACTTTC. The encoded protein is CASSLAPGNSGANVLTF.

The chain combines TRBV27 with TRBJ1-5, with D possibly matching TRBD1 (5 bases). CDR3 size: 14 residues. The V gene lost 6 bases and the J gene lost 3 bases, with 12 bases spanning the gap. CDR1 MNHEY and CDR2 SMNVEV come from the germline V gene (reference sequence). The CDR3 nucleotides read TGTGCCAGCAGCCTCGACAGTGCCAATCAGCCCCAGCATTTT. Translated: CASSLDSANQPQHF.

This clone has only one observation. The genes are TRBV7-9 and TRBJ1-2; D is unresolved. The ends were cut back, 5 bases at V and 3 bases at J, with 25 bases in the middle. This CDR3 spans 18 amino acids. Germline-derived CDR1 and CDR2 are SEHNR and FQNEAQ (reference sequence). The CDR3: CASSLPTSREPDHYGYTF. Written as DNA, the CDR3 is TGTGCCAGCAGCCTACCCACCAGCCGGGAGCCCGACCACTATGGCTACACCTTC.

The CDR3 loop reads CASSSGTTGLTYGYTF. CDR3 DNA: TGTGCCAGCAGCTCCGGAACGACAGGGTTAACCTATGGCTACACCTTC. V is TRBV7-9 and J is TRBJ1-2; 7 nucleotides align to TRBD1. Germline loops: CDR1 SEHNR, CDR2 FQNEAQ (reference sequence). The CDR3 sequence is 16 residues long. V dropped 4 bases and J dropped 4; count of bases not matched to a gene: 12.